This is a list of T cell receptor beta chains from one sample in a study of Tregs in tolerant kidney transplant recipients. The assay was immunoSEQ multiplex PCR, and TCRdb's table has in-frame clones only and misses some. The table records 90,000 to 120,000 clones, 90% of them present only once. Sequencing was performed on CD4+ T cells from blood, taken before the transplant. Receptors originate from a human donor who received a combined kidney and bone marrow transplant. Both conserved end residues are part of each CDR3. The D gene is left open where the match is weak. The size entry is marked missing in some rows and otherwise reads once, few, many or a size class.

CDR3nt: TGTGCCAGTAGTATCCCCTTTGGGGGGGCCAGCACCGGGGAGCTGTTTTTT; CDR3aa: CASSIPFGGASTGELFF; j_gene: TRBJ2-2; v_gene: TRBV19; abundance: NA; d_gene: NA
CDR3nt: TGTGCCAGCTCACCGACTAGCGGATCGAACACCGGGGAGCTGTTTTTT; CDR3aa: CASSPTSGSNTGELFF; j_gene: TRBJ2-2; v_gene: TRBV18; abundance: NA; d_gene: TRBD2
CDR3nt: TGTGCCAGCAGCTTCCGTAGTGGGACAGTAAAAACCGGGGAGCTGTTTTTT; CDR3aa: CASSFRSGTVKTGELFF; j_gene: TRBJ2-2; v_gene: TRBV5-6; abundance: NA; d_gene: TRBD1
CDR3nt: TGTGCCAGCAGCCCGGGACAGGGAATGAACACTGAAGCTTTCTTT; CDR3aa: CASSPGQGMNTEAFF; j_gene: TRBJ1-1; v_gene: TRBV5-4; abundance: NA; d_gene: TRBD1
CDR3nt: TGTGCCAGTAGAGGACAGACCTACGAGCAGTACTTC; CDR3aa: CASRGQTYEQYF; j_gene: TRBJ2-7; v_gene: TRBV19; abundance: NA; d_gene: NA
CDR3nt: TGTGCCAGCAGCCCCCGGGGACTAGCGGCCTCCTACGAGCAGTACTTC; CDR3aa: CASSPRGLAASYEQYF; j_gene: TRBJ2-7; v_gene: TRBV21-1; abundance: few; d_gene: NA
CDR3nt: TGCGCCAGCAGCCTGGGACAGGGTAATGAAAAACTGTTTTTT; CDR3aa: CASSLGQGNEKLFF; j_gene: TRBJ1-4; v_gene: TRBV4-1; abundance: few; d_gene: TRBD1
CDR3nt: TGTGCCAGCAGCACCGGGAGTAACTATGGCTACACCTTC; CDR3aa: CASSTGSNYGYTF; j_gene: TRBJ1-2; v_gene: TRBV9; abundance: once; d_gene: NA
CDR3nt: TGCGCCAGCAGCCAAGGTGACAACTTTAAGTCACCCCTCCACTTT; CDR3aa: CASSQGDNFKSPLHF; j_gene: TRBJ1-6; v_gene: TRBV4-1; abundance: few; d_gene: NA
CDR3nt: TGTGCCAGCAGAGACAGGGGGTCCTCCTACGAGCAGTACTTC; CDR3aa: CASRDRGSSYEQYF; j_gene: TRBJ2-7; v_gene: TRBV2; abundance: NA; d_gene: TRBD1
CDR3nt: TGTGCCAGCAGCCCCTGGGGGGGAGTGGGACGGAATGAGCAGTTCTTC; CDR3aa: CASSPWGGVGRNEQFF; j_gene: TRBJ2-1; v_gene: TRBV5-6; abundance: NA; d_gene: TRBD2
CDR3nt: TGCGCCAGCAGCGAGGAGAATATTAATGAAAAACTGTTTTTT; CDR3aa: CASSEENINEKLFF; j_gene: TRBJ1-4; v_gene: TRBV5-1; abundance: NA; d_gene: NA
CDR3nt: TGTGCCAGCAGCGCGGGGCAGGGATACTACAATGAGCAGTTCTTC; CDR3aa: CASSAGQGYYNEQFF; j_gene: TRBJ2-1; v_gene: TRBV2; abundance: NA; d_gene: NA
CDR3nt: TGTGCCAGCAGCTTAGATAGCGCGGGAGGCTCCTACGAGCAGTACTTC; CDR3aa: CASSLDSAGGSYEQYF; j_gene: TRBJ2-7; v_gene: TRBV11-2; abundance: NA; d_gene: TRBD2
CDR3nt: TGCAGTGCTATGTTCGGGGCTGAAGCTTTCTTT; CDR3aa: CSAMFGAEAFF; j_gene: TRBJ1-1; v_gene: TRBV20-1; abundance: NA; d_gene: NA
CDR3nt: TGTGCCATCAGTGAGTTGGGACAGACGAACACCGGGGAGCTGTTTTTT; CDR3aa: CAISELGQTNTGELFF; j_gene: TRBJ2-2; v_gene: TRBV6-1; abundance: few; d_gene: TRBD1
CDR3nt: TGTGCCTGGAGTGTTGGTCCGAGCTACGAGCAGTACTTC; CDR3aa: CAWSVGPSYEQYF; j_gene: TRBJ2-7; v_gene: TRBV30; abundance: once; d_gene: NA
CDR3nt: TGTGCCACCCGTGCCGCGGGCTCTGGAAACACCATATATTTT; CDR3aa: CATRAAGSGNTIYF; j_gene: TRBJ1-3; v_gene: TRBV27; abundance: NA; d_gene: NA
CDR3nt: TGTGCCAGCCTTCTTAGCGGGAGCTCCTACAATGAGCAGTTCTTC; CDR3aa: CASLLSGSSYNEQFF; j_gene: TRBJ2-1; v_gene: TRBV19; abundance: NA; d_gene: TRBD2
CDR3nt: TGTGCTAGTGGTTTCGGAGACAGGGAGCCCCAGCATTTT; CDR3aa: CASGFGDREPQHF; j_gene: TRBJ1-5; v_gene: TRBV12-5; abundance: NA; d_gene: TRBD1
CDR3nt: TGTGCCAGCCGGACAGGTATGAACACTGAAGCTTTCTTT; CDR3aa: CASRTGMNTEAFF; j_gene: TRBJ1-1; v_gene: TRBV21-1; abundance: NA; d_gene: NA
CDR3nt: TGTGCCAGCAGTGACGGGACTAGCGGGGGCACAGATACGCAGTATTTT; CDR3aa: CASSDGTSGGTDTQYF; j_gene: TRBJ2-3; v_gene: TRBV6-4; abundance: few; d_gene: TRBD2
CDR3nt: TGTGCCAGCAGCAGTCGACTAGCGGGAGATTACTACGAGCAGTACTTC; CDR3aa: CASSSRLAGDYYEQYF; j_gene: TRBJ2-7; v_gene: TRBV11-2; abundance: NA; d_gene: TRBD2
CDR3nt: TGTGCCAGCAGCCCATCAGGCAGGGGGCTGTTTTTT; CDR3aa: CASSPSGRGLFF; j_gene: TRBJ2-2; v_gene: TRBV14; abundance: NA; d_gene: NA
CDR3nt: TGTGCCAGCAGAGCTAGCGGGAGCTACGAGCAGTACTTC; CDR3aa: CASRASGSYEQYF; j_gene: TRBJ2-7; v_gene: TRBV2; abundance: NA; d_gene: TRBD2
CDR3nt: TGTGCCAGCGCGCCAGAAATCAAAGCGGAGACCCAGTACTTC; CDR3aa: CASAPEIKAETQYF; j_gene: TRBJ2-5; v_gene: TRBV2; abundance: NA; d_gene: NA
CDR3nt: TGTGCCAGCAGCCCTTACACCGGGGAGCTGTTTTTT; CDR3aa: CASSPYTGELFF; j_gene: TRBJ2-2; v_gene: TRBV7-2; abundance: once; d_gene: NA
CDR3nt: TGCGCCAGCAGCCTAGCGGGAGACCCAGATACGCAGTATTTT; CDR3aa: CASSLAGDPDTQYF; j_gene: TRBJ2-3; v_gene: TRBV4-1; abundance: NA; d_gene: TRBD2
CDR3nt: TGCGCCAGCAGCCAAGACTCAACTAATGAAAAACTGTTTTTT; CDR3aa: CASSQDSTNEKLFF; j_gene: TRBJ1-4; v_gene: TRBV5-1; abundance: NA; d_gene: NA
CDR3nt: TGTGCCACCAGCAGACCTGGACAGGAGGGGTACTATGGCTACACCTTC; CDR3aa: CATSRPGQEGYYGYTF; j_gene: TRBJ1-2; v_gene: TRBV15; abundance: NA; d_gene: TRBD1
CDR3nt: TGTGCCAGCAGTTCCCAGGGCCGGGAGCTGTTTTTT; CDR3aa: CASSSQGRELFF; j_gene: TRBJ2-2; v_gene: TRBV7-8; abundance: few; d_gene: NA
CDR3nt: TGTGCCAGCAGTTCGGAAAAACTGTTTTTT; CDR3aa: CASSSEKLFF; j_gene: TRBJ1-4; v_gene: TRBV28; abundance: once; d_gene: NA
CDR3nt: TGCGCCAGCAGCCTCGTTACTGACGGCGGAGGCTACACCTTC; CDR3aa: CASSLVTDGGGYTF; j_gene: TRBJ1-2; v_gene: TRBV5-1; abundance: NA; d_gene: NA
CDR3nt: TGTGCCAGCAGTGTGAGGGTGAACACTGAAGCTTTCTTT; CDR3aa: CASSVRVNTEAFF; j_gene: TRBJ1-1; v_gene: TRBV6-4; abundance: NA; d_gene: NA
CDR3nt: TGTGCCACCGCGGGGGGGGAAAGCACAGATACGCAGTATTTT; CDR3aa: CATAGGESTDTQYF; j_gene: TRBJ2-3; v_gene: TRBV10-3; abundance: NA; d_gene: TRBD2
CDR3nt: TGTGCCAGCAGAATCCGGGAGCCCGGCTCCACTGAAGCTTTCTTT; CDR3aa: CASRIREPGSTEAFF; j_gene: TRBJ1-1; v_gene: TRBV6-5; abundance: once; d_gene: NA
CDR3nt: TGTGCCAGCAGCTTGGGACAGTTAGCCGGGGAGCTGTTTTTT; CDR3aa: CASSLGQLAGELFF; j_gene: TRBJ2-2; v_gene: TRBV5-8; abundance: NA; d_gene: NA
CDR3nt: TGTGCCAGCAGCTCCCGGACACCCTCTAACTATGGCTACACCTTC; CDR3aa: CASSSRTPSNYGYTF; j_gene: TRBJ1-2; v_gene: TRBV5-8; abundance: once; d_gene: NA
CDR3nt: TGTGCCAGCAGTCGACAGGGGGCATACGAGCAGTACTTC; CDR3aa: CASSRQGAYEQYF; j_gene: TRBJ2-7; v_gene: TRBV25-1; abundance: NA; d_gene: TRBD1
CDR3nt: TGTGCCTGGGCCGGGACAGCCTATGGCTACACCTTC; CDR3aa: CAWAGTAYGYTF; j_gene: TRBJ1-2; v_gene: TRBV30; abundance: NA; d_gene: TRBD1
CDR3nt: TGTGCCAGCTCCCTGGGACAGGTTGTAACGAACACTGAAGCTTTCTTT; CDR3aa: CASSLGQVVTNTEAFF; j_gene: TRBJ1-1; v_gene: TRBV18; abundance: NA; d_gene: TRBD1
CDR3nt: TGTGCCAGCAGCCCCTCGGGCCAGGGCCGTGGCTACACCTTC; CDR3aa: CASSPSGQGRGYTF; j_gene: TRBJ1-2; v_gene: TRBV5-4; abundance: NA; d_gene: NA
CDR3nt: TGCGCCAGCAGCCTCCTCGGGTATTCCTACGAGCAGTACTTC; CDR3aa: CASSLLGYSYEQYF; j_gene: TRBJ2-7; v_gene: TRBV5-1; abundance: NA; d_gene: NA
CDR3nt: TGCGCCAGCAGCTTGGGACAGGGAAACTATGGCTACACCTTC; CDR3aa: CASSLGQGNYGYTF; j_gene: TRBJ1-2; v_gene: TRBV5-1; abundance: NA; d_gene: TRBD1
CDR3nt: TGTGCCAGCAGTTTCCGGGGGGCCTACGGCTACACCTTC; CDR3aa: CASSFRGAYGYTF; j_gene: TRBJ1-2; v_gene: TRBV27; abundance: NA; d_gene: NA
CDR3nt: TGTGCCAGCGTGGGGGCTAGCGGGAGCACAGATACGCAGTATTTT; CDR3aa: CASVGASGSTDTQYF; j_gene: TRBJ2-3; v_gene: TRBV2; abundance: once; d_gene: TRBD2
CDR3nt: TGTGCCAGCACACCTAGAAGGGGCTACGAGCAGTACTTC; CDR3aa: CASTPRRGYEQYF; j_gene: TRBJ2-7; v_gene: TRBV21-1; abundance: NA; d_gene: NA
CDR3nt: TGTGCCAGCAGTCTCTCCGGGACAGGAGAGGGCTACACCTTC; CDR3aa: CASSLSGTGEGYTF; j_gene: TRBJ1-2; v_gene: TRBV6-5; abundance: NA; d_gene: TRBD1
CDR3nt: TGTGCCAGCTCCACCGGGACTAGCGGGATTCGCGAGCAGTACTTC; CDR3aa: CASSTGTSGIREQYF; j_gene: TRBJ2-7; v_gene: TRBV18; abundance: NA; d_gene: TRBD2
CDR3nt: TGTGCCAGTAGCACTAGCGGGAGCCCAGATACGCAGTATTTT; CDR3aa: CASSTSGSPDTQYF; j_gene: TRBJ2-3; v_gene: TRBV19; abundance: NA; d_gene: TRBD2
CDR3nt: TGTGCCAGCAGCTACGGAAGCGATCGAGAGACCCAGTACTTC; CDR3aa: CASSYGSDRETQYF; j_gene: TRBJ2-5; v_gene: TRBV7-2; abundance: NA; d_gene: NA
CDR3nt: TGTGCCAGCAGCTCGCCCGGACTAGCGGGGTCCTACAATGAGCAGTTCTTC; CDR3aa: CASSSPGLAGSYNEQFF; j_gene: TRBJ2-1; v_gene: TRBV5-4; abundance: NA; d_gene: TRBD2
CDR3nt: TGTGCCAGCAGCTTAGCTGGTAGGCGGGGGGGGACAGATACGCAGTATTTT; CDR3aa: CASSLAGRRGGTDTQYF; j_gene: TRBJ2-3; v_gene: TRBV11-2; abundance: NA; d_gene: TRBD2
CDR3nt: TGTGCCAGTAGTCTGGCCGCCACAGATACGCAGTATTTT; CDR3aa: CASSLAATDTQYF; j_gene: TRBJ2-3; v_gene: TRBV19; abundance: once; d_gene: NA